A single TCR beta chain is shown here with its context. The data were obtained in a study of blood T cell repertoires in COVID-19. About the research overall: Acute-phase and convalescent COVID-19 samples originated in the United States, Italy and Spain.

The authors' processing: Reference gene primer amplification in the assay estimated nucleated cell counts. Method: immunoSEQ multiplex PCR; TCRdb's copy keeps in-frame clones and lacks some. V, J and clone size were drawn from that table, and D and trimming were deduced from the DNA. The table shows about 25,000 clones, with around 87% occurring only once. The sequence was collected from a man in his fifties or sixties with active COVID-19. The sample was peripheral blood.

CDR3 region: CASSQEVAETAFF. CDR3 nucleotides: TGTGCCAGCAGCCAAGAAGTTGCGGAGACGGCTTTCTTT. The V call is TRBV14, the J call TRBJ1-1; no clear D gene. The CDR3 length is 13 residues. Per the germline V gene, CDR1 is SGHDN and CDR2 is FVKESK. Trimming pared 0 bases from V and 11 bases from J, leaving 13 bases between.